Presented here are 10 T cell receptor beta chains from one specimen sequenced in a study of control samples from healthy donors and cancer patients. The data were produced by immunoSEQ multiplex PCR, yet TCRdb's version contains in-frame clones alone and is incomplete. The sample consists of roughly 120,000 clones, approximately 91% of them appearing once. The specimen was blood. The origin of the receptors is a woman in her late teens or twenties in good health.

A single count supports this clone. This chain joins TRBV10-2 and TRBJ1-6; tentatively, D is TRBD1 (6 bases). Germline values: CDR1 WSHSY, CDR2 SAAADI. V lost 6 bases to trimming and J lost 0 bases, with 12 bases between them. The CDR3 covers 16 residues. The CDR3 protein is CASRDSSSSYNSPLHF. Here the CDR3 DNA reads TGCGCCAGCAGGGACAGCTCCAGCTCCTATAATTCACCCCTCCACTTT.

The rearrangement joins TRBV2 to TRBJ2-5, with D possibly TRBD1 on 5 matching bases. The CDR3 spans 16 residues. The V and J ends lost 7 bases and 7 bases respectively, with 25 bases between them. Germline CDR1 is SNHLY and CDR2 is FYNNEI. CDR3 amino acids: CASIGAPRTPHGTQYF. The CDR3 DNA reads as TGTGCCAGCATAGGGGCCCCGAGGACCCCGCACGGGACCCAGTACTTC.

The rearrangement joins TRBV5-5 to TRBJ2-5, with 10 bases lining up with TRBD2. After removal of 0 bases from V and 5 bases from J, the junction contained 1 base not matched to a gene. In germline, CDR1 is SGHKS, CDR2 YYEKEE (reference sequence). CDR3 length: 14 amino acids. As DNA, the CDR3 is TGTGCCAGCAGCTTGGGGACTAGCGGTGAGACCCAGTACTTC. It encodes CASSLGTSGETQYF.

By proportion, this clone is medium-sized. The chain combines TRBV24-1 with TRBJ1-1; no definite D call. Trimming shortened V by 4 bases and J by 3 bases, and 5 bases separated the two germline ends. Germline CDR1 KGHDR, CDR2 SFDVKD. The CDR3 has 12 amino acids. As DNA, the CDR3 is TGTGCCACCAGTGAGCCCGACACTGAAGCTTTCTTT. It is translated as CATSEPDTEAFF.

This sequence joins TRBV10-1 and TRBJ1-5, with D possibly matching TRBD1 (6 bases). Germline V gene sequence: CDR1 WNHNN, CDR2 SYGVQD (reference sequence). Trimming removed 7 bases from V and 0 bases from J, with 28 bases in between. The CDR3 loop spans 20 amino acids. The CDR3 DNA follows: TGCGCCAGCACGTTCGGGACGAACCGCCGGGGGCTACATAGCAATCAGCCCCAGCATTTT. Amino acid sequence: CASTFGTNRRGLHSNQPQHF.

The chain recombines TRBV5-1 with TRBJ2-7; D ambiguous. V lost 5 bases, J lost 0 bases, and 12 bases lay in between. The CDR3 has 14 amino acids. The V gene's germline CDR1 is SGHRS and CDR2 YFSETQ. The CDR3 sequence: CASRTAMSSYEQYF. CDR3 nucleotide sequence: TGCGCCAGCAGGACCGCAATGAGCTCCTACGAGCAGTACTTC.

V and J are TRBV4-1 and TRBJ2-7; either TRBD1 or TRBD2 may supply D (5 bases each). V lost 1 base and J 2 bases, leaving 9 bases between the germline ends. This CDR3 is built from 14 residues. Germline V CDR1 and CDR2: MGHRA, YSYEKL. In nucleotides, the CDR3 is TGCGCCAGCAGCCAAGGTGTGGGGGCCTACGAGCAGTACTTC. It codes for CASSQGVGAYEQYF.

This chain uses TRBV19 with TRBJ2-1; 8 nucleotides line up with TRBD2. The V segment lost 0 bases and the J segment 6 bases; nucleotides outside the gene matches: 13. The germline V gene encodes CDR1 LNHDA and CDR2 SQIVND (reference sequence). The CDR3 contains 18 residues. The CDR3 region is CASSIEVGRLASLNEQFF. DNA of the CDR3: TGTGCCAGTAGTATAGAAGTGGGGAGACTAGCGAGCCTCAATGAGCAGTTCTTC.

The chain recombines TRBV19 with TRBJ2-1; 7 bases map to TRBD2. V lost 4 bases to trimming and J lost 14 bases; unmatched junction nucleotides: 11. CDR3 length: 13 residues. Looked up from germline, CDR1 is LNHDA and CDR2 is SQIVND (reference sequence). The CDR3: CASSTSLLAGEFF. The CDR3 region has the DNA TGTGCCAGTAGTACGTCTTTGTTAGCGGGCGAGTTCTTC.

The rearrangement links TRBV4-3 to TRBJ1-2, with 9 bases fitting TRBD1. With V trimmed by 3 bases and J by 10 bases, 3 bases remained unmatched. The CDR3 contains 12 residues. CDR1 and CDR2 from the germline V gene are LGHNA and YSLEER. CDR3 nucleotide sequence: TGCGCCAGCAGCCAGGGGACAGGGCCCTACACCTTC. As protein: CASSQGTGPYTF.